These 2 T cell receptor beta chains were sequenced from one sample in a study of tumor-infiltrating lymphocytes in primary liver carcinoma. The source of the blood RNA was unsorted whole blood, and germline DNA was extracted as well. The authors made TCR beta cDNA from around 500 ng total RNA with a constant-region primer. Construction of TCR beta libraries relied on three successive nested multiplex PCR rounds employing slightly modified ARM-PCR. For around 11 cycles apiece, the opening two PCR rounds ran with TRBV1-TRBV30 forward primers and a C-beta reverse primer. From the multiplex PCR reads, TCRdb called clonotypes with MiXCR, one entry per CDR3 protein. The repertoire includes 300,000 to 350,000 distinct CDR3 sequences, 50% to 75% of them detected once, and 15% to 20% sits in the top ten. The sample taken for sequencing was peripheral blood. The receptor set was obtained from a woman aged 30 to 39 with primary liver carcinoma and hepatitis B virus infection.

A remark on this clonotype: An end of the junction does not agree with germline; a read error may underlie this. This chain joins TRBV13 and TRBJ1-1; D is uncertain. The length of the CDR3 is 12 residues. Germline loops: CDR1 PRHDT, CDR2 FYEKMQ (reference sequence). CDR3 DNA sequence: TGTGCCAACAGCCCCACTCTCACTGAAGCTTTCTTT. Translated: CANSPTLTEAFF.

The chain recombines TRBV19 with TRBJ2-7, with no clear D. CDR3 size: 11 residues. With 9 bases removed from V and 3 bases from J, the gap between germline ends came to 9 bases. The germline CDR1 and CDR2 sequences are LNHDA and SQIVND (reference sequence). CDR3 residues: CASGYLYEQYF. The CDR3 DNA is TGTGCCAGCGGGTACCTCTACGAGCAGTACTTC.